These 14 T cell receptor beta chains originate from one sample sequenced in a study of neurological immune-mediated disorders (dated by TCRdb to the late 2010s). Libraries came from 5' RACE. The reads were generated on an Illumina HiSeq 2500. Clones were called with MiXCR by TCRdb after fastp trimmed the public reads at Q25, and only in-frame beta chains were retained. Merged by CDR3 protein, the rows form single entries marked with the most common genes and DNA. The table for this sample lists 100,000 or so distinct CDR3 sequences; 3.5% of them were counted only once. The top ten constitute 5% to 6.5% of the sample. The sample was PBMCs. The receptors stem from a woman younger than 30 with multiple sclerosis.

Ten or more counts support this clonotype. This CDR3 is CASSFALSTDTQYF. Here the CDR3 DNA reads TGCGCCAGCAGCTTCGCACTAAGCACAGATACGCAGTATTTT. The chain has TRBV5-1 and TRBJ2-3; D is unclear. The V gene's germline CDR1 is SGHRS and CDR2 YFSETQ. The CDR3 is 14 amino acids. Trimming pared 2 bases from V and 0 bases from J, leaving 7 bases between. Variable domain in full (rest from reference TRBV5-1 and TRBJ2-3): KAGVTQTPRYLIKTRGQQVTLSCSPISGHRSVSWYQQTPGQGLQFLFEYFSETQRNKGNFPGRFSGRQFSNSRSEMNVSTLELGDSALYLCASSFALSTDTQYFGPGTRLTVL.

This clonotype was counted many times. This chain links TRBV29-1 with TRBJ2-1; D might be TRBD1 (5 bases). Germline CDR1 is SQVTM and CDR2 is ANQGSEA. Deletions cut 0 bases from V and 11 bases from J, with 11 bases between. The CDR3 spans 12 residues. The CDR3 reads CSVEDLRGQQFF. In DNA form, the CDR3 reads TGCAGCGTTGAAGATTTAAGGGGCCAGCAGTTCTTC.

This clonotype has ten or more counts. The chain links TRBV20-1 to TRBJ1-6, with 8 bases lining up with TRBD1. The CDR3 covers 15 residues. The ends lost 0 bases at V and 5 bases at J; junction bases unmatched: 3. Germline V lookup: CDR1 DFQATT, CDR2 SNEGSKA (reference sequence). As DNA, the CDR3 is TGCAGTGCTAGAGATCAGGGGGCAGATAATTCACCCCTCCACTTT. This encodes CSARDQGADNSPLHF.

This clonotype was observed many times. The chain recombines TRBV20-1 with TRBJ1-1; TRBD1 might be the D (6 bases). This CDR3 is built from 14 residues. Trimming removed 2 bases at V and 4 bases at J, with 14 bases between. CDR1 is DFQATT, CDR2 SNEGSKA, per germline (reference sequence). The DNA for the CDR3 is TGCAGTGCTAGAAGGGGGGGGCCGGCCACTGAAGCTTTCTTT. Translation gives CSARRGGPATEAFF.

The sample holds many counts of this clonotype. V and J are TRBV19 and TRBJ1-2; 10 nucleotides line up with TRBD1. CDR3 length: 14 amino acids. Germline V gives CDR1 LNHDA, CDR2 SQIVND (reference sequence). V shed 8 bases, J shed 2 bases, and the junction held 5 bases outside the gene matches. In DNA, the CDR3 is TGTGCCAGTTTCGGACAGGGGGAAAACTATGGCTACACCTTC. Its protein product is CASFGQGENYGYTF.

The CDR3 coding sequence is TGCGCCAGCAGCGATATTAGCACAGATACGCAGTATTTT. Protein product: CASSDISTDTQYF. This chain uses TRBV5-1 with TRBJ2-3; no reliable D call. The CDR3 is 13 amino acids. From germline, CDR1 is SGHRS and CDR2 YFSETQ. V shed 4 bases and J shed 0 bases, with 6 bases lying between them.

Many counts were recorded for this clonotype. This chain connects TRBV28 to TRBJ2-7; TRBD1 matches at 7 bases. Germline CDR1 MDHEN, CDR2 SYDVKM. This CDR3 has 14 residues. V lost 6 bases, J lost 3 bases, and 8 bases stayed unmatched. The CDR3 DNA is TGTGCCAGCAGCCGCCTCGGGACAGTCTACGAGCAGTACTTC. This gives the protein CASSRLGTVYEQYF. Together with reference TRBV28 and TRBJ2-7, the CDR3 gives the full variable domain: DVKVTQSSRYLVKRTGEKVFLECVQDMDHENMFWYRQDPGLGLRLIYFSYDVKMKEKGDIPEGYSVSREKKERFSLILESASTNQTSMYLCASSRLGTVYEQYFGPGTRLTVT.

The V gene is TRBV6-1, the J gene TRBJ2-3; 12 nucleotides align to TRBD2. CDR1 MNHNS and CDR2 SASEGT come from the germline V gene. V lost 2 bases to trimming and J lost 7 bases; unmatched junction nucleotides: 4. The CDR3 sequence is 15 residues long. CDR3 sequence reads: CASSELAGGPNTQYF. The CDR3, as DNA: TGTGCCAGCAGTGAACTAGCGGGAGGGCCTAATACGCAGTATTTT.

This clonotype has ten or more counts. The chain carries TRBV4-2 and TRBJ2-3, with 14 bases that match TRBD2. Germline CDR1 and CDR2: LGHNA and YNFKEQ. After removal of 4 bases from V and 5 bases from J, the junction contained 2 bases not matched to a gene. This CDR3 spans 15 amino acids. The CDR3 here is CASSPGLAGGDTQYF. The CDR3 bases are TGTGCCAGCAGCCCCGGACTAGCGGGAGGAGATACGCAGTATTTT.

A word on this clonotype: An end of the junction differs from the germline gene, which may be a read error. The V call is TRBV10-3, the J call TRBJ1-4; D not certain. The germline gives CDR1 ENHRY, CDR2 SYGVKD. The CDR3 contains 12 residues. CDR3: CDIGKANEKLFF. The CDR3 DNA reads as TGTGACATCGGGAAGGCGAATGAAAAACTGTTTTTT.

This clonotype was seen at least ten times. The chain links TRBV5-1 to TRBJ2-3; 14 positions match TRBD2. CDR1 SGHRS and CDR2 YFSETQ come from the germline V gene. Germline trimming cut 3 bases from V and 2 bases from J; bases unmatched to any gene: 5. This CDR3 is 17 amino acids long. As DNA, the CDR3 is TGCGCCAGCAGCTACGGGACTAGCGGGAGATTCACAGATACGCAGTATTTT. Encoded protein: CASSYGTSGRFTDTQYF.

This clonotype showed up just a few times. CDR3 coding DNA: TGTGCCAGCAGGTACCAGGGGGAGCAGTACTTC. It specifies CASRYQGEQYF. The chain carries TRBV2 and TRBJ2-7, with a tentative D call TRBD1 (6 bases). The germline gives CDR1 SNHLY, CDR2 FYNNEI. The CDR3 contains 11 residues. Trimming left V 6 bases short and J 7 bases short, with 10 bases between.

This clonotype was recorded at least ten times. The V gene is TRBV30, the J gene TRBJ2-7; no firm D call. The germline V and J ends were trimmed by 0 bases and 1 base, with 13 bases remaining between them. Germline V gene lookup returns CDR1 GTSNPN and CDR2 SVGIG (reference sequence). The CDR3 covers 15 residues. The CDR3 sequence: CAWSVTGQLSYEQYF. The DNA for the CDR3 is TGTGCCTGGAGTGTGACTGGGCAGCTTTCCTACGAGCAGTACTTC.

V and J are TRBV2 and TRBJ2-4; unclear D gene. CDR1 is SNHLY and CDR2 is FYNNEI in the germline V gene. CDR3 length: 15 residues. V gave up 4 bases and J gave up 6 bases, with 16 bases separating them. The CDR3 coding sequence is TGTGCCAGCAGTGCTAAGTTTTTAGTAAGAAACATTCAGTACTTC. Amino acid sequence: CASSAKFLVRNIQYF.